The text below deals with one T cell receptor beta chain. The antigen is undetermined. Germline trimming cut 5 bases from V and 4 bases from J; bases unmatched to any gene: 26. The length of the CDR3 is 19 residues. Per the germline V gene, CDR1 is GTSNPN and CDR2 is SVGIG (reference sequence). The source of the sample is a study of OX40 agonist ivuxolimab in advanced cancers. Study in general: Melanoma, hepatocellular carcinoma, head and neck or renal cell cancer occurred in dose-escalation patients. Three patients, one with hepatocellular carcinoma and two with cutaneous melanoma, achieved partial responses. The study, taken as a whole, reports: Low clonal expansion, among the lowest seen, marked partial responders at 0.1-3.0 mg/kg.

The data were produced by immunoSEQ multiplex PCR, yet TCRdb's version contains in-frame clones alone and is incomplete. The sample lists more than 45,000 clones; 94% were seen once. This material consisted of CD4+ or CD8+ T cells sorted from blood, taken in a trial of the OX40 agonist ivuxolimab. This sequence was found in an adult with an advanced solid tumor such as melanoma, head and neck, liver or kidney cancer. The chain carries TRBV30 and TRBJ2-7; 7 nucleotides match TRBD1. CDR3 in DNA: TGTGCCTGGTCGGAAGGCTATCTCCAGGGGGATAGGGTTGGGTACGAGCAGTACTTC. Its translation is CAWSEGYLQGDRVGYEQYF.